This paragraph covers one T cell receptor (beta chain) sequence. Clones were sequenced by immunoSEQ multiplex PCR, and TCRdb holds only the in-frame ones, with some missing. The repertoire holds 250,000 to 300,000 clones, with about nine tenths as singletons. The data stem from a study of blood T cell repertoires in COVID-19. On the study more broadly: Specimens from acute and convalescent COVID-19 originated in the United States, Italy and Spain. The cDNA or gDNA used as material had been derived from T cells, B-cell-depleted T cells, or PBMCs.

Trimming removed 2 bases from V and 6 bases from J; junction bases left unmatched: 4. Looked up from germline, CDR1 is SGHRS and CDR2 is YFSETQ. The CDR3 contains 15 residues. The chain has TRBV5-1 and TRBJ2-3; TRBD2 agrees at 12 bases. Sequenced sample: peripheral blood. This TCR was sampled from a woman younger than 45 with COVID-19, enrolled during active disease. DNA of the CDR3: TGCGCCAGCAGCTTAGATGGGACTAGCGGGGATACGCAGTATTTT. Amino acids: CASSLDGTSGDTQYF.